This is a list of T cell receptor beta chains from one sample in a study of control samples from healthy donors and cancer patients. Data came from immunoSEQ multiplex PCR; TCRdb stores just in-frame clones and leaves some out. Among around 130,000 clones listed, about 95% were seen once. The sample comprised blood. These receptors were collected from a man aged 30 to 45 in good health. Both conserved end residues are part of each CDR3. Each record gives: CDR3 DNA, CDR3 protein, D gene, J gene, V gene, clone size. A D gene is named only where the DNA matches it firmly. The size field is filled for only some rows; it gives once, few, many or a size class.

DNA: TGTGCCAGCAGTGTCATTACTAGCGGGGTTGGAGATACGCAGTATTTT; CDR3: CASSVITSGVGDTQYF; D: TRBD2; J: TRBJ2-3; V: TRBV6-2/TRBV6-3; size: -
DNA: TGTGCCAGCAGCCAAGGTGGAAACACCATATATTTT; CDR3: CASSQGGNTIYF; D: -; J: TRBJ1-3; V: TRBV3-1/TRBV3-2; size: -
DNA: TGTGCCAGCAGCTTTAACAGGGAGAACACTGAAGCTTTCTTT; CDR3: CASSFNRENTEAFF; D: -; J: TRBJ1-1; V: TRBV7-2; size: -
DNA: TGTGCCAGCAGTGAGAGCCAGGGGGGACTAGCGGGGGCTTGGGGGGAGACCCAGTACTTC; CDR3: CASSESQGGLAGAWGETQYF; D: TRBD2; J: TRBJ2-5; V: TRBV6-1; size: -
DNA: TGCAGCGTCGAGAACCGGGACAACTATGGCTACACCTTC; CDR3: CSVENRDNYGYTF; D: -; J: TRBJ1-2; V: TRBV29-1; size: -
DNA: TGTGCCAGCACGTTCGGCGGAGCGAACACTGAAGCTTTCTTT; CDR3: CASTFGGANTEAFF; D: -; J: TRBJ1-1; V: TRBV28; size: once
DNA: TGTGCCAGCAGTCCCGGGACAGGAGGACTTAATACGCAGTATTTT; CDR3: CASSPGTGGLNTQYF; D: TRBD1; J: TRBJ2-3; V: TRBV6-6; size: -
DNA: TGTGCCAGCAGCCTTTATGGACAGGGCCGATCAAATGAAAAACTGTTTTTT; CDR3: CASSLYGQGRSNEKLFF; D: TRBD1; J: TRBJ1-4; V: TRBV7-8; size: -
DNA: TGTGCTAGCAGCAAACGTCAGGGGGGTTTGTACGAGCAGTACTTC; CDR3: CASSKRQGGLYEQYF; D: -; J: TRBJ2-7; V: TRBV7-7; size: -
DNA: TGTGCCAGCAGCTTGGAGGGACAGACACACCAAGAGACCCAGTACTTC; CDR3: CASSLEGQTHQETQYF; D: -; J: TRBJ2-5; V: TRBV11-2; size: -
DNA: TGTGCCAGCAGTTTATTTGAGAACACTGAAGCTTTCTTT; CDR3: CASSLFENTEAFF; D: -; J: TRBJ1-1; V: TRBV27; size: -
DNA: TGTGCCAGCAGCTTGGTAGCGGCAGGGGATGAGCAGTTCTTC; CDR3: CASSLVAAGDEQFF; D: -; J: TRBJ2-1; V: TRBV5-4; size: -
DNA: TGTGCCAGCAGCCAAGATCTGGGGGACAAACTCTTCTTC; CDR3: CASSQDLGDKLFF; D: -; J: TRBJ2-1; V: TRBV14; size: -
DNA: TGTGCCAGCAACGGGGGCGGTGGCTACACCTTC; CDR3: CASNGGGGYTF; D: -; J: TRBJ1-2; V: TRBV25-1; size: -
DNA: TGCGCCAGCAGCCAACACAGGGTAATGAACACTGAAGCTTTCTTT; CDR3: CASSQHRVMNTEAFF; D: -; J: TRBJ1-1; V: TRBV4-3; size: -
DNA: TGTGCCAGCAGTCCGGAGGGCCTATATGGCTACACCTTC; CDR3: CASSPEGLYGYTF; D: -; J: TRBJ1-2; V: TRBV6-2/TRBV6-3; size: -
DNA: TGTGCCAGCAGCCAGGCCTACCGGGACCGAAACTATGGCTACACCTTC; CDR3: CASSQAYRDRNYGYTF; D: -; J: TRBJ1-2; V: TRBV3-1/TRBV3-2; size: -